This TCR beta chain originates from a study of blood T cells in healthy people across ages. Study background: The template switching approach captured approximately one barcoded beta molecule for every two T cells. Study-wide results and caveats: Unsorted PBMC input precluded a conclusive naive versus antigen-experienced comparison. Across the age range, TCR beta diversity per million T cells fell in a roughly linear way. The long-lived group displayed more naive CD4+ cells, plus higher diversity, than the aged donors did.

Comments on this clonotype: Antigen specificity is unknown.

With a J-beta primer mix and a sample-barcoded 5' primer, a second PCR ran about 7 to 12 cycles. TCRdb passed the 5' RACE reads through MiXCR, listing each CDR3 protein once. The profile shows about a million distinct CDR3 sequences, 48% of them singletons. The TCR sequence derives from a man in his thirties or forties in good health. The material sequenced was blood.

The CDR3 loop is CASSPGTSFGANVLTF. CDR3 coding DNA: TGCGCCAGCAGCCCCGGGACTAGCTTTGGGGCCAACGTCCTGACTTTC. V is TRBV5-1 and J is TRBJ2-6; TRBD2 agrees at 9 bases. Trimming at V came to 4 bases and at J to 3 bases, leaving 5 bases not matched to a gene. CDR1 is SGHRS and CDR2 is YFSETQ in the germline V gene. CDR3 length: 16 amino acids.